Listed below are T cell receptor beta chains from one sample, sequenced in a study of prognosis after radiotherapy for stage I lung cancer. Each CDR3 protein gets one entry after TCRdb re-called the multiplex PCR reads with MiXCR. The sample shows around 16,000 distinct CDR3 sequences, over 15% of them seen only once. The sequenced sample was PBMCs, obtained before or after stereotactic body radiation therapy (not recorded which). The receptors were gathered from a donor aged 50 or older with non-small cell lung cancer. Both conserved end residues are trimmed from each CDR3. Fields, in order: clone size, V gene, J gene, CDR3 protein. Not all rows give a size; the values are once, few, many and, for expanded clones, a class.

size: many
V: TRBV11-3
J: TRBJ2-7
CDR3: ASSLNSLSSYEQY

size: many
V: TRBV7-7
J: TRBJ2-3
CDR3: ASSLGNSADTQY

size: many
V: TRBV7-3
J: TRBJ1-1
CDR3: ASKVASGSTEAF

size: many
V: TRBV20-1
J: TRBJ2-3
CDR3: SARVLFSGTGDTQY

size: many
V: TRBV20-1
J: TRBJ2-3
CDR3: SARDSGERTDTQY

size: many
V: TRBV6-1
J: TRBJ2-2
CDR3: ASSATGELF

size: many
V: TRBV11-3
J: TRBJ2-1
CDR3: ASRRGGGGPDNEQF

size: many
V: TRBV19
J: TRBJ1-5
CDR3: ASDGQVEQPQH

size: many
V: TRBV6-4
J: TRBJ1-3
CDR3: ASRKDTLSGNTIY

size: many
V: TRBV18
J: TRBJ2-2
CDR3: ASSSMGLRELF

size: many
V: TRBV6-1
J: TRBJ2-3
CDR3: ATYPFWGGKGTDTQY

size: many
V: TRBV4-3
J: TRBJ2-1
CDR3: ASSQDSLADTKQF

size: many
V: TRBV7-8
J: TRBJ2-3
CDR3: ASSLDVDTQY

size: NA
V: TRBV7-9
J: TRBJ2-4
CDR3: ASSPGGVVAKNIQY

size: NA
V: TRBV30
J: TRBJ1-2
CDR3: AWSVFFPKTAQLNYGYT